These 3 T cell receptor beta chains share one sample of origin, sequenced in a study of blood T cells in healthy people across ages. Next came a second PCR, run for about 6 to 11 cycles, which used a sample-barcoded 5' primer along with a J-beta primer mix. MiXCR was run by TCRdb on the 5' RACE reads, yielding one entry per CDR3 protein. Of about 1.5 million distinct CDR3 sequences listed, less than 45% are singletons. Sequenced input: blood. The receptors stem from a woman aged 18-29 years in good health.

The DNA of the CDR3 is TGTGCCAGCAGCCCGCTCTCAAATACAGGGGGGTCACCCCTCCACTTT. It specifies CASSPLSNTGGSPLHF. The V gene is TRBV13, the J gene TRBJ1-6, with 8 bases identical to TRBD1. This CDR3 contains 16 residues. V was pared by 5 bases and J by 10 bases, with 13 bases of the junction left unmatched. Germline CDR1 reads PRHDT; CDR2 reads FYEKMQ (reference sequence).

This clonotype has a handful of counts. The chain links TRBV28 to TRBJ2-1; 7 bases map to TRBD2. The CDR3 has 15 residues. V shed 5 bases and J 6 bases; nucleotides not matched to a gene: 10. Looked up from germline, CDR1 is MDHEN and CDR2 is SYDVKM. CDR3 coding DNA: TGTGCCAGCAGTCCCCCTGCGGGAGATCGCAATGAGCAGTTCTTC. It encodes CASSPPAGDRNEQFF.

J is TRBJ1-3 and V is TRBV25-1; D remains unclear. Trimming removed 3 bases from V and 4 bases from J, with 13 bases in between. CDR1 is MGHDK and CDR2 is SYGVNS in the germline V gene. CDR3 size: 15 residues. CDR3 region: CASSDRRESGNTIYF. CDR3 nucleotides: TGTGCCAGCAGTGATCGCCGGGAGTCCGGAAACACCATATATTTT.